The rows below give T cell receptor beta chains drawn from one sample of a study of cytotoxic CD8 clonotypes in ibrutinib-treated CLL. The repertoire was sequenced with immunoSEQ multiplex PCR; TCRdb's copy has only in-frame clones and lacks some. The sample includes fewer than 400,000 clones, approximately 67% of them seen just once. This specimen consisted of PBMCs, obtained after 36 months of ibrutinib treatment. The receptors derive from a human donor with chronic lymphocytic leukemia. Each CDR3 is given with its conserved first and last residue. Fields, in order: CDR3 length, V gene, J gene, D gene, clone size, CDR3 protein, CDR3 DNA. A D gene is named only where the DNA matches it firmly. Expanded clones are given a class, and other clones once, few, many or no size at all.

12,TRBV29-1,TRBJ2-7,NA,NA,CSVGAGTYEQYF,TGCAGCGTTGGGGCCGGGACCTACGAGCAGTACTTC
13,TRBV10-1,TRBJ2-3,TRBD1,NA,CASSGQNTDTQYF,TGCGCCAGCTCGGGACAGAACACAGATACGCAGTATTTT
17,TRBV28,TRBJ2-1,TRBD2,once,CASSLGGSKGVYNEQFF,TGTGCCAGCAGTTTGGGAGGGTCCAAAGGGGTCTACAATGAGCAGTTCTTC
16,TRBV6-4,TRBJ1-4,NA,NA,CASSGRQKSRNEKLFF,TGTGCCAGCAGTGGTCGGCAGAAAAGTAGGAATGAAAAACTGTTTTTT
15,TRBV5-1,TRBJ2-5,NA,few,CASSSRQVLQETQYF,TGCGCCAGCAGCTCAAGACAGGTCCTACAAGAGACCCAGTACTTC
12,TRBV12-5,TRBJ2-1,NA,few,CASGSQANEQFF,TGTGCTAGTGGTTCCCAGGCCAATGAGCAGTTCTTC
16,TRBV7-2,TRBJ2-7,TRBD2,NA,CASSLAPAGVSYEQYF,TGTGCCAGCAGCTTAGCACCAGCGGGAGTATCCTACGAGCAGTACTTC
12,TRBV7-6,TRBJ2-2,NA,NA,CASSFYSGELFF,TGTGCCAGCAGCTTTTATTCCGGGGAGCTGTTTTTT
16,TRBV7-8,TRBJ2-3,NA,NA,CASRRWGGEGTDTQYF,TGTGCCAGCAGGCGGTGGGGGGGCGAGGGCACAGATACGCAGTATTTT
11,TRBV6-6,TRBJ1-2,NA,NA,CASTQNYGYTF,TGTGCCAGCACCCAGAACTATGGCTACACCTTC
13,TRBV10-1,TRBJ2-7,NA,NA,CASSDPGFYEQYF,TGCGCCAGCAGTGACCCAGGGTTCTACGAGCAGTACTTC
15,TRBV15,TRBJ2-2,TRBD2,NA,CATSAGLAVAGELFF,TGTGCCACCAGCGCGGGACTAGCAGTGGCCGGGGAGCTGTTTTTT
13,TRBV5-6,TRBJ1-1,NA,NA,CASEMIGNTEAFF,TGTGCCAGTGAAATGATCGGGAACACTGAAGCTTTCTTT
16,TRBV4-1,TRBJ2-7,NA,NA,CASSQSLKTDSYEQYF,TGCGCCAGCAGCCAGAGCCTGAAGACCGACTCCTACGAGCAGTACTTC
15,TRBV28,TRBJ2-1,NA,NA,CASSFVTGRYNEQFF,TGTGCCAGCAGTTTCGTGACAGGGAGGTACAATGAGCAGTTCTTC
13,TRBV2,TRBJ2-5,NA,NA,CASSAARRETQYF,TGTGCCAGCAGTGCTGCAAGACGGGAGACCCAGTACTTC
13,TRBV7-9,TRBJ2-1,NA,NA,CASSLDSLGEQFF,TGTGCCAGCAGCCTCGACTCCTTAGGTGAGCAGTTCTTC
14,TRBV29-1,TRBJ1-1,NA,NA,CSVDAGFGPLWAFF,TGCAGCGTCGATGCGGGCTTCGGACCGTTATGGGCTTTCTTT
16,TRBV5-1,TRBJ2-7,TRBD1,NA,CASSLYSTGQGREQYF,TGCGCCAGCAGCTTGTACTCCACGGGACAGGGTCGCGAGCAGTACTTC
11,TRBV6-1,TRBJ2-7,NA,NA,CASSEWQGRYF,TGTGCCAGCAGTGAATGGCAGGGTCGATACTTC
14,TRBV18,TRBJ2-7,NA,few,CASSRTGAVDEQYF,TGTGCCAGCTCCCGGACGGGAGCGGTTGACGAGCAGTACTTC
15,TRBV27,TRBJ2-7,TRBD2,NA,CASSSSGTRNFEQYF,TGTGCCAGCAGTTCTTCCGGGACTAGAAACTTCGAGCAGTACTTC
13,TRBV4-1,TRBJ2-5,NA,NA,CASSKTRGETQYF,TGCGCCAGCAGCAAGACTAGAGGCGAGACCCAGTACTTC
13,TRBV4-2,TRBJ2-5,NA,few,CASSQESFETQYF,TGTGCCAGCAGCCAAGAAAGTTTTGAGACCCAGTACTTC
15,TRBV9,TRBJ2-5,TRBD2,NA,CASSVAGLIQETQYF,TGTGCCAGCAGCGTAGCGGGACTAATACAAGAGACCCAGTACTTC
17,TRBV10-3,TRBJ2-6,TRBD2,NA,CAISELGGGSGANVLTF,TGTGCCATCAGTGAGCTGGGCGGGGGCTCTGGGGCCAACGTCCTGACTTTC
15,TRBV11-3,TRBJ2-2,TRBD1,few,CASSPGQGDTGELFF,TGTGCCAGCAGCCCTGGACAGGGGGACACCGGGGAGCTGTTTTTT
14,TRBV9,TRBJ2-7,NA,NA,CASSGDGGSGEQYF,TGTGCCAGCAGCGGGGACGGAGGCTCGGGCGAGCAGTACTTC
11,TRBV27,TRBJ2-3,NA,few,CASSFGLTQYF,TGTGCCAGCAGTTTTGGATTGACGCAGTATTTT
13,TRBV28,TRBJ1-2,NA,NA,CASRVPSGYGYTF,TGTGCCAGCAGAGTCCCCTCGGGCTATGGCTACACCTTC
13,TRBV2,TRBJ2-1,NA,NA,CASRPTRYNEQFF,TGTGCCAGCAGGCCCACTAGATACAATGAGCAGTTCTTC
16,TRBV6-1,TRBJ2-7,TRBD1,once,CASSQGTGGRGYEQYF,TGTGCCAGCAGTCAAGGGACAGGTGGAAGAGGGTACGAGCAGTACTTC